This TCR beta chain was sequenced during a study of circulating tumor DNA in untreated peripheral T-cell lymphoma. Sequencing was performed with immunoSEQ multiplex PCR; in TCRdb, only in-frame clones are kept and a portion is missing. The top ten hold about 55% of the sample, which has around 6,400 clones, roughly 60% seen once. Findings and caveats of the study: In roughly 77% of patients, tumor-specific clonotypes were identified.

As regards this clone: No antigen is known for it.

CDR3 size: 16 residues. The J segment lost 2 bases and the V segment lost 0 bases, leaving 2 bases of the junction unmatched. CDR1 is SGHRS and CDR2 is YFSETQ in the germline V gene. The sequenced sample consisted of tumor tissue. The gene calls are TRBV5-1 and TRBJ2-1, with 10 positions matching TRBD2. This clonotype was sampled from a human donor with peripheral T-cell lymphoma. As DNA, the CDR3 is TGCGCCAGCAGCTTGGGTCTAGCGGGAGCCTACAATGAGCAGTTCTTC. It codes for CASSLGLAGAYNEQFF.